This TCR beta chain was captured in a study of blood T cell repertoires in COVID-19. TCRdb's table, derived via immunoSEQ multiplex PCR, lists solely in-frame clones and lacks some. The sample lists roughly 330,000 clones; 88% were seen once. CDR1 LNHDA and CDR2 SQIVND come from the germline V gene (reference sequence). The trim removed 7 bases at V and 7 bases at J, leaving 8 bases unmatched. The CDR3 is made up of 15 amino acids. Participants' own reports of clinical history determined their cohort assignment. The chain joins TRBV19 to TRBJ1-5, with 12 bases fitting TRBD1. Sequenced input: PBMCs or T cells enriched from blood (not recorded which). This clonotype was sampled from a man aged 25-45 years who had recovered from COVID-19. DNA of the CDR3: TGTGCCAGTACCACCGGGACAGGGGGCCGGCAGCCCCAGCATTTT. The encoded protein is CASTTGTGGRQPQHF.